This T cell receptor beta chain emerged from a study of post-analysis software for immune sequencing data. V was pared by 6 bases and J by 1 base, with 15 bases between. CDR3 length equals 15 residues. CDR1 and CDR2 from the germline V gene are MNHEY and SVGAGI. Findings of the study overall: Five or six TRBV segments, TRBV5-6, TRBV5-1 and TRBV20-1 among them, were found more frequent in patients than controls.

About this clonotype: Its cognate antigen is unknown.

Carried by the TCR beta cDNA libraries were unique molecular identifiers. TCRdb reanalysed the PCR reads using MiXCR and keeps one entry per CDR3 protein. In the table there are roughly 800,000 distinct CDR3 sequences, about 53% of which are singletons. This clonotype originated in a girl aged 5 to 17 with multiple sclerosis. The V call is TRBV6-5, the J call TRBJ1-2; weak D call: TRBD1 (5 bases). Specimen: blood. CDR3 sequence reads: CASRTTGTVNYGYTF. As DNA, the CDR3 is TGTGCCAGCAGAACCACCGGGACGGTTAACTATGGCTACACCTTC.